This TCR beta chain was recovered during a study of OX40 agonist ivuxolimab in advanced cancers. Study information: Dose-escalation cases comprised hepatocellular carcinoma, melanoma, renal cell or head and neck cancer. Study results and limitations: The authors did not determine the antigen specificity of the expanded peripheral T cells. Low normalized clonal expansion also occurred in some nonresponding patients.

Worth noting for this clone: Antigen: not known.

The method was immunoSEQ multiplex PCR; TCRdb's version includes in-frame clones alone and lacks a portion of them. The table shows roughly 36,000 clones, with around 74% occurring only once. Trimming pared 5 bases from V and 0 bases from J, leaving 8 bases between. CDR1 is KGHSH and CDR2 is LQKENI in the germline V gene. The CDR3 is 13 amino acids. Source: CD4+ or CD8+ T cells sorted from blood, taken in a trial of the OX40 agonist ivuxolimab. This receptor was obtained from an adult with an advanced solid tumor such as melanoma, head and neck, liver or kidney cancer. The gene calls are TRBV18 and TRBJ2-7, with D hard to call. The CDR3 DNA is TGTGCCAGCTCAAAGGACGGCTCCTACGAGCAGTACGTC. Amino acid sequence: CASSKDGSYEQYV.